Following are 21 T cell receptor beta chains from one sample sequenced in a study of cytomegalovirus exposure and HLA in healthy donors. Amplification used 60 Vbeta primers and 13 Jbeta primers. The assay was immunoSEQ multiplex PCR, and TCRdb's table has in-frame clones only and misses some. The repertoire holds 180,000 or so clones, around 75% seen once, with about 2.9% in the top ten. The sequenced sample consisted of PBMCs. The receptors originated from a male donor in good health and CMV-seronegative.

The genes are TRBV15 and TRBJ1-2; 9 bases are a match to TRBD1. Germline V CDR1 and CDR2: LNHNV, YYDKDF (reference sequence). This CDR3 is built from 15 residues. Trimming took 0 bases from V and 6 from J; bases not matched to a gene: 5. The chain's CDR3 is CATSREETGGDGYTF. The CDR3 nucleotides are TGTGCCACCAGCAGAGAAGAAACAGGGGGCGATGGCTACACCTTC.

Written as DNA, the CDR3 is TGTGCCAGCAGTTACGATGCGGGAGGGCAACCCTACGAGCAGTACTTC. It encodes CASSYDAGGQPYEQYF. This sequence joins TRBV6-5 and TRBJ2-7, with 9 bases that match TRBD2. V gave up 2 bases and J gave up 2 bases; unmatched junction bases: 7. The germline gives CDR1 MNHEY, CDR2 SVGAGI. CDR3 length: 16 amino acids.

The chain is built from TRBV6-1 and TRBJ1-2; 8 bases agree with TRBD1. CDR1 and CDR2 from the germline V gene are MNHNS and SASEGT. V lost 5 bases and J lost 6; bases outside the gene matches: 8. This CDR3 contains 14 residues. The CDR3 nucleotides read TGTGCCAGCAGTACCGGACAGGGCCAAGATGGCTACACCTTC. It specifies CASSTGQGQDGYTF.

The chain recombines TRBV6-5 with TRBJ2-7; TRBD1 aligns across 9 bases. Trimming at V came to 1 base and at J to 6 bases, leaving 10 bases not matched to a gene. From germline, CDR1 is MNHEY and CDR2 SVGAGI. This CDR3 spans 16 amino acids. CDR3 coding DNA: TGTGCCAGCAGTTACTACGGGACAGGGTCTCGAATCGAGCAGTACTTC. It yields the protein CASSYYGTGSRIEQYF.

The V call is TRBV15, the J call TRBJ1-5; a weak D match, TRBD1 (5 bases). Germline V gives CDR1 LNHNV, CDR2 YYDKDF (reference sequence). Trimming took 1 base from V and 7 from J, leaving 14 bases between them. The CDR3 totals 15 residues. This CDR3 is CATSRVTGLGQPQHF. DNA of the CDR3: TGTGCCACCAGCAGAGTCACAGGTTTGGGGCAGCCCCAGCATTTT.

The V gene is TRBV6-6, the J gene TRBJ1-1; 9 bases fit TRBD1. V lost 5 bases and J lost 1; bases outside the gene matches: 2. CDR3 length: 14 amino acids. The germline V gene encodes CDR1 MNHNY and CDR2 SVGAGI (reference sequence). CDR3 amino acids: CASSEGQGNTEAFF. The DNA of the CDR3 is TGTGCCAGCAGTGAGGGACAGGGGAACACTGAAGCTTTCTTT.

This sequence joins TRBV18 and TRBJ1-5; no clear D. Germline-derived CDR1 and CDR2 are KGHSH and LQKENI. The CDR3 extends over 17 amino acids. V lost 5 bases and J 11 bases, leaving 28 bases between the germline ends. The CDR3: CASSSLLPTVPGVAQHF. The CDR3 DNA sequence: TGTGCCAGCTCATCCCTCTTACCTACTGTCCCGGGAGTCGCCCAGCATTTT. Based on the CDR3 plus reference TRBV18 and TRBJ1-5, the full variable domain is NAGVMQNPRHLVRRRGQEARLRCSPMKGHSHVYWYRQLPEEGLKFMVYLQKENIIDESGMPKERFSAEFPKEGPSILRIQQVVRGDSAAYFCASSSLLPTVPGVAQHFGDGTRLSIL.

This clone came up once. V and J are TRBV10-3 and TRBJ2-3; possibly TRBD2 for D (6 bases). With 6 bases removed from V and 1 base from J, the gap between germline ends came to 8 bases. The CDR3 runs 13 residues. Per germline, CDR1 ENHRY and CDR2 SYGVKD. CDR3 nucleotide sequence: TGTGCCATCAGGGGGGAGGGCACAGATACGCAGTATTTT. It encodes CAIRGEGTDTQYF.

This clone is a singleton in its sample. Additional DNA sequences in this sample encode the identical CDR3. The chain joins TRBV30 to TRBJ1-2; possible D gene TRBD1, 6 bases. The V gene's germline CDR1 is GTSNPN and CDR2 SVGIG (reference sequence). Trimming cost V 2 bases and J 7 bases, with 11 bases left between them. The CDR3 runs to 12 residues. The CDR3 protein is CAWSSGGGGYTF. The CDR3 DNA sequence: TGTGCCTGGAGTTCGGGGGGCGGTGGCTACACCTTC.

V usage is TRBV10-3 and J usage is TRBJ1-3; tentative D call: TRBD1 (6 bases). This CDR3 region has 16 residues. Per the germline V gene, CDR1 is ENHRY and CDR2 is SYGVKD. V dropped 0 bases and J dropped 1 base, with 10 bases sitting between them. DNA for the CDR3: TGTGCCATCAGTGAGTCGGCCAGGGGTTCTGGAAACACCATATATTTT. Its translation is CAISESARGSGNTIYF.

The V call is TRBV19, the J call TRBJ2-1, with TRBD2 identical over 11 bases. J gave up 16 bases and V 6 bases, and 11 bases lay outside the gene matches. CDR3 length: 13 amino acids. The germline CDR1 and CDR2 sequences are LNHDA and SQIVND (reference sequence). The CDR3 sequence is CASRWTSGPNTFF. For the CDR3, the DNA is TGTGCCAGTAGGTGGACTAGCGGGCCCAACACCTTCTTC.

The chain carries TRBV30 and TRBJ1-4, with 8 positions matching TRBD1. The CDR3 is 15 amino acids. Germline CDR1 reads GTSNPN; CDR2 reads SVGIG (reference sequence). V was pared by 6 bases and J by 7 bases, with 13 bases of the junction left unmatched. The CDR3 reads CACPDPTGGGEKLFF. The CDR3 DNA reads as TGTGCCTGCCCCGATCCTACAGGGGGAGGTGAAAAACTGTTTTTT.

V usage is TRBV5-1 and J usage is TRBJ1-2; 10 nucleotides align to TRBD1. Germline trimming cut 4 bases from V and 5 bases from J; bases unmatched to any gene: 11. The CDR3 has 16 residues. Germline V gene sequence: CDR1 SGHRS, CDR2 YFSETQ. The CDR3 reads CASSTRTGGLIYGYTF. DNA of the CDR3: TGCGCCAGCAGCACCCGGACAGGGGGGTTGATATATGGCTACACCTTC.

The chain employs TRBV4-1 and TRBJ2-1; TRBD2 agrees at 10 bases. V trimming: 10 bases; J trimming: 8 bases; junction bases outside the gene matches: 11. Germline assignment: CDR1 MGHRA and CDR2 YSYEKL. The CDR3 sequence is 14 residues long. CDR3 coding DNA: TGCGCCACCTCGCAGCGGGAGGGTATCTATGAGCAGTTCTTC. Amino acid sequence: CATSQREGIYEQFF.

This rearrangement joins TRBV4-2 to TRBJ2-1, with 11 bases fitting TRBD2. The CDR3 runs 16 residues. After removal of 1 base from V and 5 bases from J, the junction contained 4 bases not matched to a gene. Germline CDR1 LGHNA, CDR2 YNFKEQ. As DNA, the CDR3 is TGTGCCAGCAGCCAAGGGGGACTAGCGGACAACAATGAGCAGTTCTTC. Encoded protein: CASSQGGLADNNEQFF.

The chain joins TRBV12-5 to TRBJ1-2, with a possible D match to TRBD1 (5 bases). Trimming removed 1 base from V and 7 bases from J, with 7 bases in between. Per the germline V gene, CDR1 is LGHNT and CDR2 is FRNRAP. The CDR3 sequence is 12 residues long. In DNA form, the CDR3 reads TGTGCTAGTGGTTTGGATAGGGGTGGCTACACCTTC. It encodes CASGLDRGGYTF.

The table lists this clone with a few counts. J is TRBJ2-1 and V is TRBV7-3; 9 bases line up with TRBD1. The V gene's germline CDR1 is SGHTA and CDR2 FQGTGA. Trimming cost V 5 bases and J 8 bases; bases outside gene matches: 7. The CDR3 is 14 residues long. CDR3 nucleotide sequence: TGTGCCAGCAGCCTCGGGACAGGGCCCCATGAGCAGTTCTTC. Translating it yields CASSLGTGPHEQFF.

This clone showed up just a few times. The chain uses TRBV11-1 and TRBJ2-4; 8 bases map to TRBD1. There are 16 residues in the CDR3. The V segment lost 4 bases and the J segment 0 bases; nucleotides outside the gene matches: 5. Germline V CDR1 and CDR2: SGHAT, FQDESV (reference sequence). The CDR3 loop reads CASSSGQGLAKNIQYF. The CDR3 coding sequence is TGTGCCAGCAGCTCCGGACAGGGACTAGCCAAAAACATTCAGTACTTC.

The gene calls are TRBV30 and TRBJ2-1; 7 bases map to TRBD2. The CDR3 runs 14 residues. The V gene's germline CDR1 is GTSNPN and CDR2 SVGIG (reference sequence). V dropped 2 bases and J dropped 2; count of bases not matched to a gene: 3. For the CDR3, the DNA is TGTGCCTGGAGTCCACTAGCGCCCTACAATGAGCAGTTCTTC. Protein sequence: CAWSPLAPYNEQFF. Complete variable domain (other parts from reference TRBV30 and TRBJ2-1): SQTIHQWPATLVQPVGSPLSLECTVEGTSNPNLYWYRQAAGRGLQLLFYSVGIGQISSEVPQNLSASRPQDRQFILSSKKLLLSDSGFYLCAWSPLAPYNEQFFGPGTRLTVL.

The chain carries TRBV6-7 and TRBJ2-6, with 11 bases matching TRBD2. TRBV6-7 is classed as an ORF, of uncertain function. J lost 11 bases, V lost 0 bases, and 6 bases had no gene match. The CDR3 totals 16 residues. The CDR3 loop reads CASSYSLAGGPDVLTF. CDR3 DNA sequence: TGTGCCAGCAGTTACTCCTTAGCGGGAGGGCCAGACGTCCTGACTTTC.

CDR3 protein: CATFGTSNLDEQFF. DNA of the CDR3: TGTGCCACATTCGGGACTAGCAATTTAGATGAGCAGTTCTTC. The chain carries TRBV27 and TRBJ2-1, with TRBD2 matching over 9 bases. Trimming cost V 10 bases and J 8 bases; bases outside gene matches: 12. The V gene's germline CDR1 is MNHEY and CDR2 SMNVEV (reference sequence). The CDR3 runs 14 residues.